Listed below are T cell receptor beta chains from one sample, sequenced in a study of blood T cell repertoires in COVID-19. Sequencing used immunoSEQ multiplex PCR; TCRdb keeps in-frame clones, though not all of them. The sample holds 110,000 or so clones, roughly 80% seen once. The sample was peripheral blood. The source of these receptors is a woman aged 40 to 55 with acute or convalescent COVID-19. Both conserved end residues are part of each CDR3. D genes are given only for firm matches. Size tells how often a clone was seen (once, few, many) or the class of an expanded clone, and some rows leave it out.

j_gene | v_gene | abundance | d_gene | CDR3nt | CDR3aa
TRBJ2-2 | TRBV5-6 | NA | TRBD1 | TGTGCCAGCAGCCACCGACAGGGGACCGGGGAGCTGTTTTTT | CASSHRQGTGELFF
TRBJ2-3 | TRBV3-1/TRBV3-2 | NA | TRBD2 | TGTGCCAGCAGCCAAGGGAAGGGACTAGCGGAGAGAAGCACAGATACGCAGTATTTT | CASSQGKGLAERSTDTQYF
TRBJ2-5 | TRBV7-2 | NA | TRBD2 | TGTGCCAGCAGCGGACTAGCGGGGGGGCGATCGAGGCAAGAGACCCAGTACTTC | CASSGLAGGRSRQETQYF
TRBJ1-6 | TRBV30 | few | TRBD1 | TGTGCCTGGGCGAGTGGACAGGGCGATAATTCACCCCTCCACTTT | CAWASGQGDNSPLHF
TRBJ2-7 | TRBV7-2 | few | NA | TGTGCCAGCAGCTCCAGGATCGGTTGGGGGGTGGGCGAGCAGTACTTC | CASSSRIGWGVGEQYF
TRBJ1-4 | TRBV7-9 | NA | TRBD1 | TGTGCCAGCAGCTTAGCAGGGGGCGCCGGAAAACTGTTTTTT | CASSLAGGAGKLFF
TRBJ2-3 | TRBV3-1/TRBV3-2 | NA | NA | TGTGCCAGCAGCCGGGAAGGGGGAGTGGGCACAGATACGCAGTATTTT | CASSREGGVGTDTQYF
TRBJ2-5 | TRBV7-6 | NA | TRBD2 | TGTGCCAGCAGCTTCGGGGGACTAGCGGGGGGACAAGAGACCCAGTACTTC | CASSFGGLAGGQETQYF
TRBJ2-7 | TRBV2 | NA | NA | TGTGCCAGCAGTGAGCGCTGGGCTGGCCACGAGCAGTACTTC | CASSERWAGHEQYF
TRBJ1-4 | TRBV5-3 | NA | TRBD1 | TGTGCCAGAAGGGGACAGGGGAATGAAAAACTGTTTTTT | CARRGQGNEKLFF
TRBJ1-1 | TRBV5-1 | NA | TRBD1 | TGCGCCAGCAGCGGACAGGGCGGGAACACTGAAGCTTTCTTT | CASSGQGGNTEAFF
TRBJ1-3 | TRBV18 | NA | NA | TGTGCCAGCACTACCAGTCCAGGAAACACCATATATTTT | CASTTSPGNTIYF
TRBJ2-7 | TRBV19 | NA | NA | TGTGCCACCCGGAGTCCTCGGAACTACGAGCAGTACTTC | CATRSPRNYEQYF
TRBJ1-1 | TRBV10-3 | NA | NA | TGTGCCATCAGTGGTGGAGGCACTGAAGCTTTCTTT | CAISGGGTEAFF
TRBJ2-2 | TRBV10-1 | NA | NA | TGCGCCAGCAGCCGTACCCCCCGGGTCGACGGGGAGCTGTTTTTT | CASSRTPRVDGELFF
TRBJ1-1 | TRBV6-1 | few | NA | TGTGCCAGCAGTGAACGACTGGGACAACCGATGAACACTGAAGCTTTCTTT | CASSERLGQPMNTEAFF
TRBJ2-7 | TRBV1 | NA | NA | TGCACCAGCAGCCAAGACGCTAGCGGGGGCCTATCCTCCTACGAGCAGTACTTC | CTSSQDASGGLSSYEQYF
TRBJ1-2 | TRBV5-8 | once | NA | TGTGCCAGCAGCGGACTTAGAAGCTATGGCTACACCTTC | CASSGLRSYGYTF
TRBJ2-3 | TRBV14 | few | TRBD2 | TGTGCCAGCAGCCAATCACTAGCGGGGGGGCAGTATTTT | CASSQSLAGGQYF
TRBJ2-7 | TRBV7-8 | NA | NA | TGTGCCAGCAGCCAACTGACAGGCCCGAGGGGCTTC | CASSQLTGPRGF
TRBJ2-2 | TRBV5-4 | NA | NA | TGTGCCAGCAGTGGCCCAGAGCGCACCGGGGAGCTGTTTTTT | CASSGPERTGELFF
TRBJ1-2 | TRBV11-2 | NA | TRBD1 | TGTGCCAGCAGCTTAGGACAGGGAGCTAACTATGGCTACACCTTC | CASSLGQGANYGYTF
TRBJ1-2 | TRBV4-2 | NA | NA | TGTGCCAGCAGCCAAGAAGGCGGAGGGGCCGACTATGGCTACACCTTC | CASSQEGGGADYGYTF
TRBJ2-2 | TRBV20-1 | NA | NA | TGCAGTGCTAGTCGGCAGGGTCGGGCCGGGGAGCTGTTTTTT | CSASRQGRAGELFF
TRBJ1-3 | TRBV30 | few | TRBD1 | TGTGCCTGGAGGACAGGGGGCCTTTCTGGAAACACCATATATTTT | CAWRTGGLSGNTIYF
TRBJ1-5 | TRBV6-1 | NA | NA | TGTGCCAGCAGTGAACAGGGCTTTAATCAGCCCCAGCATTTT | CASSEQGFNQPQHF
TRBJ1-2 | TRBV29-1 | NA | TRBD1 | TGCAGCGTTTCTAGGACAGGGGGAATTTTTGGCGACACCTTC | CSVSRTGGIFGDTF
TRBJ2-7 | TRBV7-6 | NA | NA | TGTGCCAGCAGCTTAAGTGCGGGGGCGTCCTACGAGCAGTACTTC | CASSLSAGASYEQYF
TRBJ2-1 | TRBV6-5 | NA | NA | TGTGCCAGCAGTAGACAGTCTCGTCTAAACAATGAGCAGTTCTTC | CASSRQSRLNNEQFF
TRBJ1-5 | TRBV5-6 | NA | NA | TGTGCCAGCAGCTTTGGGGGGAAGGGCAATCAGCCCCAGCATTTT | CASSFGGKGNQPQHF
TRBJ1-5 | TRBV2 | NA | TRBD1 | TGTGCCAGCAGCCCCGGGACAGTGAGTCAGCCCCAGCATTTT | CASSPGTVSQPQHF
TRBJ2-3 | TRBV18 | NA | TRBD2 | TGTGCCAGCTTTAAGCGGGGCGCCACAGATACGCAGTATTTT | CASFKRGATDTQYF
TRBJ2-2 | TRBV11-3 | NA | TRBD1 | TGTGCCAGCAGCTTACAGGGGGCCGGGGAGCTGTTTTTT | CASSLQGAGELFF
TRBJ1-1 | TRBV19 | NA | NA | TGTGCCAGTAGTTTTCGATTTGACAGGTATAACACTGAAGCTTTCTTT | CASSFRFDRYNTEAFF
TRBJ2-2 | TRBV12-3/TRBV12-4 | NA | NA | TGTGCCAGCAGTCGACAGACCACCGGGGAGCTGTTTTTT | CASSRQTTGELFF
TRBJ2-1 | TRBV5-4 | NA | NA | TGTGCCAGCAGCTTGTCCGGGGCCTACAATGAGCAGTTCTTC | CASSLSGAYNEQFF
TRBJ2-3 | TRBV11-2 | NA | TRBD2 | TGTGCCAGCAGCCCCCTTTTGCGGGGGACAGATACGCAGTATTTT | CASSPLLRGTDTQYF
TRBJ1-2 | TRBV15 | few | NA | TGTGCCACCAGCAGGGAAAGACAGAGCTACACCTTC | CATSRERQSYTF
TRBJ1-1 | TRBV5-1 | NA | TRBD1 | TGCGCCAGCAGCCCCGACACAGGGGGCAACACTGAAGCTTTCTTT | CASSPDTGGNTEAFF
TRBJ2-3 | TRBV5-1 | NA | TRBD2 | TGCGCCAGCAGCACCGGGACTAACATGTATTCAGATACGCAGTATTTT | CASSTGTNMYSDTQYF
TRBJ2-7 | TRBV14 | few | TRBD1 | TGTGCCAGCAGCCCCGGGACAGGGAGTCGCTACGAGCAGTACTTC | CASSPGTGSRYEQYF
TRBJ2-7 | TRBV6-6 | NA | TRBD1 | TGTGCCAGCAGTATGGACAGGGGAACCTACGAGCAGTACTTC | CASSMDRGTYEQYF
TRBJ2-1 | TRBV4-2 | NA | TRBD2 | TGTGCCAGCAGCCAAGCTTCGACGGGGGGGACCTACAGTGAGCAGTTCTTC | CASSQASTGGTYSEQFF
TRBJ1-6 | TRBV28 | NA | NA | TGTGCCAGCAGTGGGGCCTCCTATAATTCACCCCTCCACTTT | CASSGASYNSPLHF
TRBJ1-2 | TRBV16 | NA | NA | TGTGCCAGCATCGGGGATCCTAACTATGGCTACACCTTC | CASIGDPNYGYTF
TRBJ1-1 | TRBV5-1 | NA | TRBD1 | TGCGCCAGCAGCTTGGGGACAGGGGGTACTGAAGCTTTCTTT | CASSLGTGGTEAFF
TRBJ2-6 | TRBV5-1 | NA | NA | TGCGCCAGCAGCTTGCAGGTCGGCTCTGGGGCCAACGTCCTGACTTTC | CASSLQVGSGANVLTF
TRBJ1-1 | TRBV6-5 | once | NA | TGTGCCACTCACTCGGGGGTGGGCACTGAAGCTTTCTTT | CATHSGVGTEAFF
TRBJ1-1 | TRBV19 | NA | TRBD1 | TGTGCCAGTACCAGGGGGCCGGGATTAAGGGGCACTGAAGCTTTCTTT | CASTRGPGLRGTEAFF